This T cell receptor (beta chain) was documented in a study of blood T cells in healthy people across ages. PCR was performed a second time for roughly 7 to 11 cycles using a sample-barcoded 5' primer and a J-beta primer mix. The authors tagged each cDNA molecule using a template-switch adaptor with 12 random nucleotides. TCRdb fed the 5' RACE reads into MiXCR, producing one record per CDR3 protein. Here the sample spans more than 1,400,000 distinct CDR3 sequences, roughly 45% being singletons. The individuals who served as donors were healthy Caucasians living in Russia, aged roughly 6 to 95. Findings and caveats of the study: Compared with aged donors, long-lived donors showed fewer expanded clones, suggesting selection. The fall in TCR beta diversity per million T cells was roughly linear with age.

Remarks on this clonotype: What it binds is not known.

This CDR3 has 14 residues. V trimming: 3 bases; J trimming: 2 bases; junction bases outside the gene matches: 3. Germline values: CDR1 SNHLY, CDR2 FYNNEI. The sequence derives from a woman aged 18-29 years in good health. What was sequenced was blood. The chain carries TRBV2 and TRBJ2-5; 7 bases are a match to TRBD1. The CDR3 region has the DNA TGTGCCAGCAGTGACGGGACAGATCAAGAGACCCAGTACTTC. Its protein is CASSDGTDQETQYF.